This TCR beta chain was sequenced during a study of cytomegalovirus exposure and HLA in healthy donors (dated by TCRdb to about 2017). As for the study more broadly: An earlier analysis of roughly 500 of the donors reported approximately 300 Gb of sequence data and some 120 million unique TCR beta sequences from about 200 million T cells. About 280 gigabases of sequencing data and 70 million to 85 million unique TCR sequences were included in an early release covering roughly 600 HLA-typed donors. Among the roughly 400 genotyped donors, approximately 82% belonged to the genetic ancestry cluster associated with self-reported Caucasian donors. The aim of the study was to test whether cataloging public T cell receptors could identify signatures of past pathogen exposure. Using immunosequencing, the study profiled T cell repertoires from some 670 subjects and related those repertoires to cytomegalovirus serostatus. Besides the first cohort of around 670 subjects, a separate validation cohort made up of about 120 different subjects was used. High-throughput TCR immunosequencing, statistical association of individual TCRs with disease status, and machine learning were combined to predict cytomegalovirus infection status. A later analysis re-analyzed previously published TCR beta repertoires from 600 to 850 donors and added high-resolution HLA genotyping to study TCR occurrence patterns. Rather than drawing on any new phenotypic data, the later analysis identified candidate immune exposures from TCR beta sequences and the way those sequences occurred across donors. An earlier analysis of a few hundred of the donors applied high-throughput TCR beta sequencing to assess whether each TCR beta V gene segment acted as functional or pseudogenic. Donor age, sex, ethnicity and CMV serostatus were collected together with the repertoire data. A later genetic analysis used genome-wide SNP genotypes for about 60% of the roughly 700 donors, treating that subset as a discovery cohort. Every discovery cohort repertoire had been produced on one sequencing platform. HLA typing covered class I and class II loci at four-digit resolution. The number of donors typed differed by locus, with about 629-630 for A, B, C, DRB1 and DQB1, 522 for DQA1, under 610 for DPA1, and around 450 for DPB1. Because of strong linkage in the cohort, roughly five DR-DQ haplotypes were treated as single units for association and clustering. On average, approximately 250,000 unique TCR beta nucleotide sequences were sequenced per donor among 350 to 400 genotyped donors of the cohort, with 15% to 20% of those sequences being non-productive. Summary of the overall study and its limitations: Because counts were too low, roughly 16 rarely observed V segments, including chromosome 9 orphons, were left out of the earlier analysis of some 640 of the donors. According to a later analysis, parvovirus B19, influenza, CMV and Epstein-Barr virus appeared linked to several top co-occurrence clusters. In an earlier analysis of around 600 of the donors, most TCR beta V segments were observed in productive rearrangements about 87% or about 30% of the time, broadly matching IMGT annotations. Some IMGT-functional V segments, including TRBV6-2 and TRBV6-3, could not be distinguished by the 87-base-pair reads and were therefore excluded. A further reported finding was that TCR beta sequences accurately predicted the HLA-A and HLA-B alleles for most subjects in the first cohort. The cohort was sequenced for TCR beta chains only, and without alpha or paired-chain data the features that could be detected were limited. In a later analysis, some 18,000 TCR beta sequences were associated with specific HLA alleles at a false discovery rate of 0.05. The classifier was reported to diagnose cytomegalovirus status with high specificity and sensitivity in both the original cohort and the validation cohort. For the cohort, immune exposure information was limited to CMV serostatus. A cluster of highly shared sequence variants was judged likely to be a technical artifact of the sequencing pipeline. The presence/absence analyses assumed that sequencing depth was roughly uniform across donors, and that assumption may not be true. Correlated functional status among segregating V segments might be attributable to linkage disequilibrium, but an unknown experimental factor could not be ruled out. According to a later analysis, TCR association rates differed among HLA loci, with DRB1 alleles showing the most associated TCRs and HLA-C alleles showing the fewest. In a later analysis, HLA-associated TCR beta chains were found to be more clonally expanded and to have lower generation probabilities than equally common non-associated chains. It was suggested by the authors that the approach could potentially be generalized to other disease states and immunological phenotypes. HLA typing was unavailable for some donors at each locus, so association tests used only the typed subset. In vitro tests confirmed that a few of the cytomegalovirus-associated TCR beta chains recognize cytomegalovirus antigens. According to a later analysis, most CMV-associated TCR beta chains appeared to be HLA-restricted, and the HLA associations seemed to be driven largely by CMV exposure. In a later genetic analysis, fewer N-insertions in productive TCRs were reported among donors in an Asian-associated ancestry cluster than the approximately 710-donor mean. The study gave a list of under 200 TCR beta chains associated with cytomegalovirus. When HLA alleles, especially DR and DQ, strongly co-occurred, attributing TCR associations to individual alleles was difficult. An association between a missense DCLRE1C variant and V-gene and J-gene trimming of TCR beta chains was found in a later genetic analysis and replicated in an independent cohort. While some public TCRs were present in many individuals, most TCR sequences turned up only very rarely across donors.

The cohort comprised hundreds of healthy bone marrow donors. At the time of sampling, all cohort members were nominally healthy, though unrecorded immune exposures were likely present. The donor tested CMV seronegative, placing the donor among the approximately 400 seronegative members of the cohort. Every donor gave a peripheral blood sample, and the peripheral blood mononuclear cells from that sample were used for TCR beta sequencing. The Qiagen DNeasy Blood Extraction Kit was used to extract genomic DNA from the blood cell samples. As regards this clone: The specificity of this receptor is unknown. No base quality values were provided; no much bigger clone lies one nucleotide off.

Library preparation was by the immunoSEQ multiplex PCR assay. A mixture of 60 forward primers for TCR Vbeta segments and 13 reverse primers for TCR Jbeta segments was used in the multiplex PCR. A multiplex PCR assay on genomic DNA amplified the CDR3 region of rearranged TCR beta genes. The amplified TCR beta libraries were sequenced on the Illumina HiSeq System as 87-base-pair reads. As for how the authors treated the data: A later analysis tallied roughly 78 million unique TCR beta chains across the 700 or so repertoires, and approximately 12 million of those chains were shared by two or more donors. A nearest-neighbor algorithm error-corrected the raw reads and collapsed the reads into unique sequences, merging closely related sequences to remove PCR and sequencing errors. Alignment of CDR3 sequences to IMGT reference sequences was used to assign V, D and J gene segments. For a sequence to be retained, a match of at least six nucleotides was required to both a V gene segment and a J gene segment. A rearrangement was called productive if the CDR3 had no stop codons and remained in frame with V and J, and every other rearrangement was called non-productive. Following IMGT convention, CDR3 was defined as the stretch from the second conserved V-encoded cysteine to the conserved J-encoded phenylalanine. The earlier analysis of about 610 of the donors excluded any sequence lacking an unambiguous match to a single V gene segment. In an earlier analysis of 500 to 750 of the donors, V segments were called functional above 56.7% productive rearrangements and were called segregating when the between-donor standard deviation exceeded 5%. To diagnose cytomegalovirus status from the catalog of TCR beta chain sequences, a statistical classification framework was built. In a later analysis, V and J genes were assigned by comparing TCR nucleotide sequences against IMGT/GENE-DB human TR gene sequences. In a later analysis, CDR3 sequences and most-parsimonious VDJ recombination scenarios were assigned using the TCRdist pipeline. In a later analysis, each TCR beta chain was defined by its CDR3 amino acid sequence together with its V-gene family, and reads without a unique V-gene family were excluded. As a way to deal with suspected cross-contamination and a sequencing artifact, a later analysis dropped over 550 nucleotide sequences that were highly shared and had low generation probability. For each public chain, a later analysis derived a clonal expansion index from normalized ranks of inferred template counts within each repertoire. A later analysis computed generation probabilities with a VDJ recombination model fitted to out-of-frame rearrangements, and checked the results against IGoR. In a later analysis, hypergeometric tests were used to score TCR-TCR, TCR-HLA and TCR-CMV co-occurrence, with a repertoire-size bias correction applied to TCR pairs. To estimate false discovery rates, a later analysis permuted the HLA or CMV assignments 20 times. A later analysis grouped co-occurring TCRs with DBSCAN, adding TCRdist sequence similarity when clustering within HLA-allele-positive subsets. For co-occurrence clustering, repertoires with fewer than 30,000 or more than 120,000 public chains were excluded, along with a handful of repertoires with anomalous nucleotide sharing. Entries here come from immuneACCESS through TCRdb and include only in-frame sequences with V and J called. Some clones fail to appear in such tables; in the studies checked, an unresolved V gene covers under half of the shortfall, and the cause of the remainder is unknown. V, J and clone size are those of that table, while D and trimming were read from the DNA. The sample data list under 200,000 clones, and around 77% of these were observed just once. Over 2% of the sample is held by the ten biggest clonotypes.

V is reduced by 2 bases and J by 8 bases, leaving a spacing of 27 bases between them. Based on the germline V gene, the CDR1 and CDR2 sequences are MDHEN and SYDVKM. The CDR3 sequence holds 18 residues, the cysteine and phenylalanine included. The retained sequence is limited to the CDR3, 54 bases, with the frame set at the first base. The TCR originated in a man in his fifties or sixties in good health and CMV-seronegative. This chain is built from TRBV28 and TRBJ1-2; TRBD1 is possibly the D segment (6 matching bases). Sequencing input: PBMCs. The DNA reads TGTGCCAGCAGTTTAATCGGATACAGGGATCTATTCTCGAGCGGCTACACCTTC. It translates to CASSLIGYRDLFSSGYTF.